This T cell receptor (beta chain) was captured by sequencing in a study of a mutant IDH1 vaccine in newly diagnosed glioma (dated by TCRdb to the early 2020s). In the study overall: Across visits V03 through V10, patients got a total of eight vaccinations, given in weeks 1, 3, 5, 7, 11, 15, 19 and 23. In the chemotherapy-containing groups, vaccination started alongside temozolomide cycles, whereas in patients who had radiotherapy alone it started 4-6 weeks after radiotherapy. The roughly 30 treated patients were 62.5% male and around 40% female, with a mean age of around 40 years. Prior to enrollment, patients had been given standard therapy consisting of radiotherapy alone, temozolomide alone, or radiochemotherapy with temozolomide, with the combination given to most patients. Peripheral blood was collected at six visits: V03 (baseline), V05, V07, V10, V12 and V13. Longitudinal TCRB deep sequencing was done for about two dozen treated patients, wherever samples were available for exploratory analyses.

On the study overall, not on this receptor specifically: No apparent relationship was observed between pseudoprogression and alterations in the top peripheral T cell clonotypes detected by TCRB sequencing. Availability determined which PBMC samples were chosen for TCRB deep sequencing. Vaccine-induced immune responses across multiple MHC alleles were detected in 90% to 95% of patients. The authors stated that sample limitations prevented analyses of patient blood samples from being reproduced.

V and J are trimmed by 4 bases and 1 base, and the gene matches miss 5 bases of the junction. The CDR3 numbers 15 residues from cysteine through phenylalanine. Only CDR3 DNA remains: 45 bases, in frame from the first base. The germline V gene specifies SGHRS as CDR1 and YFSETQ as CDR2. In this sample, this clone turned up a few times. Its antigen remains unidentified. No base-level quality is on record; no much larger clone is a single base apart. In the paper's terms, the time point label means: week 5, during vaccination. A 20-mer mutant IDH1 peptide at 300 micrograms in Montanide made up each vaccine dose, which was injected subcutaneously together with topical imiquimod. Donors had newly diagnosed WHO grade 3 or 4 IDH1-mutant astrocytomas with loss of nuclear ATRX. The samples were drawn from NOA16, a multicentre, single-arm, open-label phase I trial in Germany that tested a mutant IDH1 peptide vaccine in humans for the first time. Genomic DNA for TCRB sequencing was isolated from EDTA blood with the DNeasy Blood and Tissue Kit.

The method was the immunoSEQ multiplex PCR assay. Following the manufacturer's protocol, the hsTCRB Kit was used to amplify rearranged TCR beta chain sequences. An Illumina MiSeq was used to sequence the TCRB libraries. The authors processed their data as follows. The kit vendor's proprietary platform handled demultiplexing, trimming and gene mapping. The immuneACCESS repertoire file appears here via TCRdb, limited to in-frame rearrangements. These files lack a portion of the clones; in checked studies, under half of the deficit traces to unresolved V genes, and the cause of the others is not known. V and J calls plus clone size are reproduced from that table; the DNA served to infer D and trimming. The sample yields some 33,000 clones; approximately 53% were counted once. The ten top clones hold more than 9.5% of the sample.

The clonotype was recovered from a woman between 18 and 30 years old with glioma. The chain is assembled from TRBV5-1 and TRBJ1-1, with 9 central nucleotides matching TRBD1. The sample here was PBMCs, taken from a glioma patient whose treatment included an IDH1 peptide vaccine. CDR3 protein: CASSELGQGNTEAFF. The DNA sequence is TGCGCCAGCAGCGAATTGGGACAGGGGAACACTGAAGCTTTCTTT.